Shown below are 13 T cell receptor beta chains from a single sample sequenced in a study of OX40 agonist ivuxolimab in advanced cancers. Clones were read by immunoSEQ multiplex PCR, and TCRdb kept only the in-frame ones, dropping some. Of about 83,000 clones in the sample, about 93% were seen once. The sample consisted of CD4+ or CD8+ T cells sorted from blood, taken in a trial of the OX40 agonist ivuxolimab. All receptors derive from an adult with an advanced solid tumor such as melanoma, head and neck, liver or kidney cancer.

The rearrangement joins TRBV6-5 to TRBJ2-1; D uncertain. Germline lookup yields CDR1 MNHEY and CDR2 SVGAGI. The V end lost 6 bases, the J end lost 7 bases, and 10 bases lay between the germline ends. The CDR3 covers 12 residues. CDR3 bases: TGTGCCAGCAGCATCTATGAAAATGAGCAGTTCTTC. It encodes CASSIYENEQFF.

This chain uses TRBV4-2 with TRBJ2-5, with D unclear. Trimming shortened V by 0 bases and J by 5 bases, and 13 bases separated the two germline ends. This CDR3 region has 15 residues. CDR1 and CDR2 from the germline V gene are LGHNA and YNFKEQ. In DNA form, the CDR3 reads TGTGCCAGCAGCCAAGAGAACCAACCCGGGGAGACCCAGTACTTC. This gives the protein CASSQENQPGETQYF.

The V and J genes are TRBV5-1 and TRBJ2-2; the D is unclear. CDR3 length: 14 amino acids. Germline V gives CDR1 SGHRS, CDR2 YFSETQ. Trimming pared 7 bases from V and 0 bases from J, leaving 10 bases between. The CDR3 coding sequence is TGCGCCAGCTTAGAAACCCCGAACACCGGGGAGCTGTTTTTT. It is translated as CASLETPNTGELFF. Variable domain in full (rest from reference TRBV5-1 and TRBJ2-2): KAGVTQTPRYLIKTRGQQVTLSCSPISGHRSVSWYQQTPGQGLQFLFEYFSETQRNKGNFPGRFSGRQFSNSRSEMNVSTLELGDSALYLCASLETPNTGELFFGEGSRLTVL.

V usage is TRBV7-2 and J usage is TRBJ2-5; D not certain. Germline CDR1 SGHTA, CDR2 FQGNSA. The germline V and J ends were trimmed by 4 bases and 2 bases, with 11 bases remaining between them. The length of the CDR3 is 14 residues. CDR3 sequence (DNA): TGTGCCAGCAGCTCTATGGGCGCTCAAGAGACCCAGTACTTC. Encoded protein: CASSSMGAQETQYF.

The chain is built from TRBV9 and TRBJ2-3; the match to TRBD2 covers 10 bases. The germline gives CDR1 SGDLS, CDR2 YYNGEE. There are 16 residues in the CDR3. V lost 0 bases and J lost 3; bases outside the gene matches: 4. CDR3: CASSVGAGGWTDTQYF. CDR3 nucleotides: TGTGCCAGCAGCGTAGGAGCGGGAGGGTGGACAGATACGCAGTATTTT.

V and J are TRBV19 and TRBJ1-2; 12 nucleotides match TRBD1. This CDR3 comprises 15 residues. CDR1 is LNHDA, CDR2 SQIVND, per germline (reference sequence). J was trimmed by 6 bases and V by 3 bases; bases with no gene match: 5. The chain's CDR3 is CASSMGTGGVNGYTF. CDR3 in DNA: TGTGCCAGTAGTATGGGGACAGGGGGCGTTAATGGCTACACCTTC.

The chain carries TRBV10-3 and TRBJ2-3; 9 nucleotides line up with TRBD2. CDR1 ENHRY and CDR2 SYGVKD come from the germline V gene. The V segment lost 6 bases and the J segment 5 bases; nucleotides outside the gene matches: 9. The CDR3 consists of 15 residues. The CDR3 region is CAIRGGSGGVDTQYF. The DNA of the CDR3 is TGTGCCATCAGGGGCGGTAGCGGGGGCGTAGATACGCAGTATTTT.

The rearrangement uses TRBV5-3 and TRBJ2-1, with 9 bases aligning to TRBD2. TRBV5-3 is labeled an ORF, and its function is uncertain. After removal of 2 bases from V and 0 bases from J, the junction contained 18 bases not matched to a gene. This CDR3 spans 21 amino acids. The CDR3, as DNA: TGTGCCAGAAGCTTCTTACGCGGGGGTAGCGGGGGCCTTAGCTCCTACAATGAGCAGTTCTTC. It is translated as CARSFLRGGSGGLSSYNEQFF.

The chain employs TRBV4-1 and TRBJ1-2, with TRBD1 matching 9 bases. Per the germline V gene, CDR1 is MGHRA and CDR2 is YSYEKL. Germline trimming cut 1 base from V and 0 bases from J; bases unmatched to any gene: 6. The CDR3 extends over 17 amino acids. CDR3 residues: CASSQAPRDRANYGYTF. CDR3 nucleotides: TGCGCCAGCAGCCAAGCCCCGCGGGACAGGGCTAACTATGGCTACACCTTC.

The chain has TRBV19 and TRBJ2-7, with 9 bases lining up with TRBD1. Germline V CDR1 and CDR2: LNHDA, SQIVND (reference sequence). Losses at the gene ends were 6 bases for V and 3 bases for J; bases not matched to a gene: 9. The CDR3 contains 15 residues. In nucleotides, the CDR3 is TGTGCCAGTAGAAAAGGGGGACAGGGCCGCTACGAGCAGTACTTC. Its translation is CASRKGGQGRYEQYF.

This chain connects TRBV30 to TRBJ1-6; TRBD1 agrees at 7 bases. The CDR3 sequence is 14 residues long. Germline lookup yields CDR1 GTSNPN and CDR2 SVGIG (reference sequence). V trimming: 2 bases; J trimming: 9 bases; junction bases outside the gene matches: 7. CDR3 DNA sequence: TGTGCCTGGAGTCCGGGACAGACGGTTTCACCCCTCCACTTT. As protein: CAWSPGQTVSPLHF. The variable domain in full, completed from reference TRBV30 and TRBJ1-6, reads SQTIHQWPATLVQPVGSPLSLECTVEGTSNPNLYWYRQAAGRGLQLLFYSVGIGQISSEVPQNLSASRPQDRQFILSSKKLLLSDSGFYLCAWSPGQTVSPLHFGNGTRLTVT.

The chain carries TRBV28 and TRBJ2-2; D remains ambiguous. Germline-derived CDR1 and CDR2 are MDHEN and SYDVKM. With 7 bases removed from V and 4 bases from J, the gap between germline ends came to 10 bases. This CDR3 is built from 13 residues. For the CDR3, the DNA is TGTGCCAGCACCCTCCACAGCACCGGGGAGCTGTTTTTT. Translated, it gives CASTLHSTGELFF.

The chain carries TRBV28 and TRBJ2-2; D tentatively fits TRBD1 or TRBD2 (6 bases each). Looked up from germline, CDR1 is MDHEN and CDR2 is SYDVKM. Between the trimmed V and J ends, which lost 8 bases and 0 bases, there was a span of 13 bases. The CDR3 is 15 residues long. The CDR3 DNA follows: TGTGCCAGCGGGGGGCCGGGGTCGAACACCGGGGAGCTGTTTTTT. Its protein is CASGGPGSNTGELFF.